This T cell receptor (beta chain) was captured by sequencing in a study of shared clonotypes between healthy human individuals. Findings and caveats of the study: Among donors, clonotype sharing was expected to be affected by sequencing depth.

Of note for this clone: Its specificity is not known.

Deep was the level used in running the assay. TCRdb keeps only in-frame clones here, not all; method: immunoSEQ multiplex PCR. The sample includes 2,500,000 or so clones, 80% to 95% of them seen just once. V lost 2 bases and J lost 8, with 12 bases in between. Germline CDR1 reads SGHTA; CDR2 reads FQGNSA. There are 13 residues in the CDR3. V is TRBV7-2 and J is TRBJ1-2; the D gene is possibly TRBD1 (6 bases). The TCR was taken from a man aged 18 to 29 in good health. Some clones in this sample may be carry-over from other donors' samples. Sequencing was carried out using naive CD4+ T cells from PBMCs. Indicated subset: CD45RA+ positively selected. The CDR3 bases are TGTGCCAGCAGCTTATACAGGGTCGGAGGCTACACCTTC. It is translated as CASSLYRVGGYTF.